The text below deals with one TCR beta chain. These data come from a study of blood T cell repertoires in COVID-19. This table comes from immunoSEQ multiplex PCR, and its TCRdb copy is limited to in-frame clones, with some not included. This sample has around 500,000 clones, with over 75% found just once. The CDR3 sequence is 14 residues long. CDR1 and CDR2 (germline): SQVTM, ANQGSEA. V dropped 7 bases and J dropped 0; count of bases not matched to a gene: 5. The TCR sequence derives from a woman between 35 and 50 years old who had recovered from COVID-19. The chain uses TRBV29-1 and TRBJ2-2, with TRBD1 matching 7 bases. Sequencing was done on a sample of PBMCs or T cells enriched from blood (not recorded which). The CDR3 DNA sequence: TGCAGCGCCGCCGGGACAGCGAACACCGGGGAGCTGTTTTTT. Encoded protein: CSAAGTANTGELFF.